Sequencing of this TCR beta chain was carried out in a study of identical twins. Whole-study findings and limits: One should note that invariant MAIT and iNKT cells could partly confound zero-insertion analyses.

This CDR3 is 16 amino acids long. Trimming at V came to 0 bases and at J to 3 bases, leaving 8 bases not matched to a gene. Germline assignment: CDR1 LGHNA and CDR2 YNFKEQ. About this clonotype: Its antigen is as yet unknown.

TCRdb re-called the 5' RACE reads with MiXCR, one entry per CDR3 protein. The sample yields around 500,000 distinct CDR3 sequences, approximately 15% seen once. The same sample was also studied in work on yellow fever vaccine responses in identical twins.

V is TRBV4-2 and J is TRBJ2-7; 7 nucleotides line up with TRBD1. Source material: CD4+ T cells sorted from blood. This clonotype was obtained from a woman aged 18-29 years in good health. The CDR3 sequence is CASSQDLQAGGYEQYF. In nucleotides, the CDR3 is TGTGCCAGCAGCCAAGATCTTCAGGCAGGGGGCTACGAGCAGTACTTC.